The 14 T cell receptor beta chains below all came from one sample that was sequenced in a study of monozygotic twins with inflammatory bowel disease. TCRdb re-called the 5' RACE reads; one entry per CDR3 protein, DNA not given. This specimen shows some 190,000 distinct CDR3 sequences; the ten leading clones hold less than 9%. Sequenced: blood. Receptors were obtained from a human donor with ulcerative colitis or Crohn's disease, or a healthy co-twin of an affected twin (not recorded which).

The chain recombines TRBV7-9 with TRBJ1-2; absent DNA, TCRdb's TRBD1 call cannot be checked. The CDR3 covers 15 residues. Germline CDR1 is SEHNR and CDR2 is FQNEAQ (reference sequence). The CDR3 here is CASSSLRVMNYGYTF.

The chain carries TRBV6-2 or TRBV6-3 and TRBJ2-1. Germline CDR1 and CDR2: MNHEY and SVGEGT. The CDR3 spans 14 residues. CDR3 in amino acids: CASSYLGGYNEQFF.

The chain carries TRBV12-3 or TRBV12-4 and TRBJ1-6. The CDR3 extends over 12 amino acids. This chain's CDR3 is CASRGLDSPLHF.

The chain joins TRBV20-1 to TRBJ1-5; no DNA is available, so the TRBD1 call from TCRdb remains unchecked. The CDR3 contains 15 residues. Germline values: CDR1 DFQATT, CDR2 SNEGSKA (reference sequence). The chain's CDR3 is CSARRAASSNQPQHF.

The chain combines TRBV7-2 with TRBJ1-4; TCRdb proposes TRBD1, but this gene call is untestable without DNA. CDR1 is SGHTA, CDR2 FQGNSA, per germline. The CDR3 length is 14 residues. This chain's CDR3 is CASSGQGRGEKLFF.

V gene TRBV18 combines with J gene TRBJ1-6. Germline V CDR1 and CDR2: KGHSH, LQKENI. This CDR3 is built from 15 residues. This CDR3 reads CASSPAVYTNSPLHF. Supplemented by reference TRBV18 and TRBJ1-6, the full variable domain reads NAGVMQNPRHLVRRRGQEARLRCSPMKGHSHVYWYRQLPEEGLKFMVYLQKENIIDESGMPKERFSAEFPKEGPSILRIQQVVRGDSAAYFCASSPAVYTNSPLHFGNGTRLTVT.

The CDR3 reads CASSQEPPGEETQYF. The V call is TRBV4-3, the J call TRBJ2-5; TCRdb returns TRBD1, unconfirmable since there is no DNA. This CDR3 has 15 residues. Germline assignment: CDR1 LGHNA and CDR2 YSLEER.

This chain links TRBV12-3 or TRBV12-4 with TRBJ1-3; there is no DNA to check the TCRdb D call of TRBD1. This CDR3 is 14 amino acids long. The CDR3: CASSRTGAGNTIYF.

V is TRBV7-8 and J is TRBJ2-3; the D call from TCRdb, TRBD2, cannot be confirmed without DNA. The V gene's germline CDR1 is SGHVS and CDR2 FQNEAQ. There are 16 residues in the CDR3. The CDR3 is CASSFTASGGSDTQYF.

The chain recombines TRBV3-1 with TRBJ2-5; checking the TCRdb D call of TRBD2 is not possible without DNA. Per germline, CDR1 LGHDT and CDR2 YNNKEL (reference sequence). The CDR3 covers 15 residues. The CDR3 here is CASSQLPEGVETQYF.

The chain has TRBV18 and TRBJ2-4; the TCRdb call, TRBD1, lacks DNA for checking. Germline V gene data show CDR1 as KGHSH and CDR2 as LQKENI. The CDR3 has 14 amino acids. The CDR3: CASSPRPAPNIQYF.

The V call is TRBV5-6, the J call TRBJ2-7; absent DNA, TCRdb's TRBD1 call cannot be checked. Germline-derived CDR1 and CDR2 are SGHDT and YYEEEE. The CDR3 is 15 residues long. The CDR3 is CASSEQVFISYEQYF. Complete variable domain (other parts from reference TRBV5-6 and TRBJ2-7): DAGVTQSPTHLIKTRGQQVTLRCSPKSGHDTVSWYQQALGQGPQFIFQYYEEEERQRGNFPDRFSGHQFPNYSSELNVNALLLGDSALYLCASSEQVFISYEQYFGPGTRLTVT.

The chain is built from TRBV6-2 or TRBV6-3 and TRBJ1-2; as DNA is missing, the TRBD1 call by TCRdb cannot be tested. Germline assignment: CDR1 MNHEY and CDR2 SVGEGT. This CDR3 comprises 15 residues. The CDR3 is CASSLQGAFSYGYTF.

This chain connects TRBV7-2 to TRBJ2-2; the TRBD1 assignment by TCRdb is unverifiable without DNA. The CDR3 runs to 15 residues. Germline lookup yields CDR1 SGHTA and CDR2 FQGNSA. The CDR3: CASSLSGGGTGELFF.